This T cell receptor beta chain derives from a study of T cell responses to AZD1222 COVID-19 vaccine. Study-wide points: Of the AZD1222 recipients, only five to seven were seropositive at baseline.

A note on this clone: Its antigen remains unidentified.

V was pared by 6 bases and J by 5 bases, with 11 bases between. The CDR3 runs to 13 residues. Measured with immunoSEQ multiplex PCR; TCRdb has only the in-frame clones, and not every one. The sample yields some 180,000 clones, around nine tenths seen once. V usage is TRBV12-3 or TRBV12-4 and J usage is TRBJ2-1; D uncertain. The TCR sequence derives from an adult who received the MenACWY meningococcal vaccine as a control. The sequenced sample was peripheral blood, obtained 28 days after the second dose of the MenACWY control vaccine. CDR3 in amino acids: CASRADGNNEQFF. The CDR3 region has the DNA TGTGCCAGCAGGGCGGACGGCAACAATGAGCAGTTCTTC.